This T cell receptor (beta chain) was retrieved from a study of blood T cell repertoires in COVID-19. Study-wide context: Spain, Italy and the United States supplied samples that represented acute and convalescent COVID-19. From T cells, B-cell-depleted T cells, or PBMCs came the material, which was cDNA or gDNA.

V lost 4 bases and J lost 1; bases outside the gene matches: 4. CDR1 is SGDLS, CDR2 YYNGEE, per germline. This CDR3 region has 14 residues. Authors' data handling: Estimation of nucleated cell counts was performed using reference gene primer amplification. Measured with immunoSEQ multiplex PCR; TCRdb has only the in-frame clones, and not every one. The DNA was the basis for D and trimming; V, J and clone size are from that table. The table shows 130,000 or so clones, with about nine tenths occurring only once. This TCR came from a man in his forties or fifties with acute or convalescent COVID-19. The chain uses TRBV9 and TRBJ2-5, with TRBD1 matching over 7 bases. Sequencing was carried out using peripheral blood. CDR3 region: CASSLDRVQETQYF. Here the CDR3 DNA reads TGTGCCAGCAGCCTCGACAGGGTCCAAGAGACCCAGTACTTC.